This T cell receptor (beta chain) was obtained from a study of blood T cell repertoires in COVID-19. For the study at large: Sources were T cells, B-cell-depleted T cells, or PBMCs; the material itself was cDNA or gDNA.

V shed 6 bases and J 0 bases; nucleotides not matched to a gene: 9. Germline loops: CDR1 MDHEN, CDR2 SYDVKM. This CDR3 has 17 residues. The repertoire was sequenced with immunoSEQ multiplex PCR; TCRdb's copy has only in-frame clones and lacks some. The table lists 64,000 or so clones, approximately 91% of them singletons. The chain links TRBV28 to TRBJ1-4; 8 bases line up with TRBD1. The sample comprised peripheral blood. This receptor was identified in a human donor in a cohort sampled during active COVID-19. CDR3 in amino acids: CASSAGGQEATNEKLFF. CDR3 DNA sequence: TGTGCCAGCAGCGCTGGGGGACAGGAAGCAACTAATGAAAAACTGTTTTTT.